The 28 T cell receptor beta chains below all came from one sample that was sequenced in a study of identical twins. TCRdb ran MiXCR on the 5' RACE reads and lists one entry per CDR3 protein. The repertoire holds approximately 700,000 distinct CDR3 sequences, with 5.5% to 7.5% as singletons. The sample comprised naive T cells sorted from blood. These receptors all come from a young man in good health.

The V gene is TRBV7-2, the J gene TRBJ1-1; tentatively, D is TRBD1 (5 bases). Trimming took 3 bases from V and 2 from J, leaving 16 bases between them. The germline V gene encodes CDR1 SGHTA and CDR2 FQGNSA. This CDR3 has 16 amino acids. CDR3: CASSFMSGPGNTEAFF. In nucleotides, the CDR3 is TGTGCCAGCAGCTTTATGTCGGGGCCTGGAAACACTGAAGCTTTCTTT.

This clonotype was counted ten times or more. The CDR3 DNA follows: TGCAGTGCTAGTCCTAACTCACTTCGTCCTGGGGAGCTGTTTTTT. Protein: CSASPNSLRPGELFF. This chain links TRBV20-1 with TRBJ2-2; D call uncertain. The CDR3 contains 15 residues. The V end lost 3 bases, the J end lost 8 bases, and 19 bases lay between the germline ends. Germline V gene lookup returns CDR1 DFQATT and CDR2 SNEGSKA (reference sequence).

This clonotype was counted between two and nine times. The rearrangement joins TRBV24-1 to TRBJ2-1; TRBD2 matches 10 bases. CDR1 is KGHDR and CDR2 is SFDVKD in the germline V gene. The length of the CDR3 is 16 residues. J was trimmed by 5 bases and V by 2 bases; bases with no gene match: 5. Written as DNA, the CDR3 is TGTGCCACCAGTGATTCTACTAGCGGGACTAACAATGAGCAGTTCTTC. Translated, it gives CATSDSTSGTNNEQFF.

This clonotype was counted many times. The chain is built from TRBV29-1 and TRBJ2-1; tentative D call: TRBD2 (6 bases). Germline loops: CDR1 SQVTM, CDR2 ANQGSEA. This CDR3 contains 12 residues. CDR3 in DNA: TGCGCACGTGCGGGGAACGGCAATGAGCAGTTCTTC. Its translation: CARAGNGNEQFF.

CDR3 residues: CAWSALEQYF. The CDR3 region has the DNA TGTGCCTGGAGTGCGCTCGAGCAGTACTTC. The rearrangement joins TRBV30 to TRBJ2-7; D remains unclear. V was clipped by 1 base and J by 6 bases, with 4 bases between them. CDR1 and CDR2 from the germline V gene are GTSNPN and SVGIG (reference sequence). The CDR3 runs 10 residues. The complete variable domain, with remaining parts taken from reference TRBV30 and TRBJ2-7, reads SQTIHQWPATLVQPVGSPLSLECTVEGTSNPNLYWYRQAAGRGLQLLFYSVGIGQISSEVPQNLSASRPQDRQFILSSKKLLLSDSGFYLCAWSALEQYFGPGTRLTVT.

This clonotype has only a few counts. The rearrangement uses TRBV24-1 and TRBJ2-1; D might be TRBD2 (6 bases). CDR1 and CDR2 from the germline V gene are KGHDR and SFDVKD. V shed 7 bases and J shed 7 bases, with 7 bases lying between them. The CDR3 extends over 11 amino acids. CDR3 bases: TGTGCCACCAGGAGCGGGAATGAGCAGTTCTTC. Translated: CATRSGNEQFF.

This clonotype has only a few counts. The V gene is TRBV6-2 or TRBV6-3, the J gene TRBJ2-7, with D maybe TRBD1 (6 bases). This CDR3 spans 15 amino acids. V was pared by 2 bases and J by 4 bases, with 15 bases between. The germline CDR1 and CDR2 sequences are MNHEY and SVGEGT. The CDR3 nucleotides read TGTGCCAGCAGTTACACAACAGGGAGAGGGTACGAGCAGTACTTC. Translated, it gives CASSYTTGRGYEQYF.

This clonotype has a count of ten or more. The chain employs TRBV28 and TRBJ2-5; 9 positions match TRBD1. With V trimmed by 3 bases and J by 5 bases, 10 bases remained unmatched. The CDR3 runs 16 residues. Germline V CDR1 and CDR2: MDHEN, SYDVKM. The CDR3 bases are TGTGCCAGCAGTTTGTGGACAGGGGTGATTGGGGAGACCCAGTACTTC. This encodes CASSLWTGVIGETQYF.

This rearrangement joins TRBV7-9 to TRBJ1-3; D call uncertain. CDR1 is SEHNR and CDR2 is FQNEAQ in the germline V gene (reference sequence). The CDR3 is 16 amino acids. V was shortened by 1 base and J by 3 bases, with 13 bases between the two germline ends. Written as DNA, the CDR3 is TGTGCCAGCAGCTTAGACCCCCTCGAGCATGGAAACACCATATATTTT. This codes for CASSLDPLEHGNTIYF.

This clonotype appeared a few times. V and J are TRBV7-3 and TRBJ2-3, with 12 bases that match TRBD2. In germline, CDR1 is SGHTA, CDR2 FQGTGA. J lost 0 bases, V lost 0 bases, and 7 bases had no gene match. The CDR3 runs to 19 residues. The DNA of the CDR3 is TGTGCCAGCAGCTTAACGTTTTCTAGCGGGAGGGCCAGCACAGATACGCAGTATTTT. Translated, it gives CASSLTFSSGRASTDTQYF.

This clonotype occurred many times. This chain connects TRBV6-1 to TRBJ2-1; 13 bases agree with TRBD2. From germline, CDR1 is MNHNS and CDR2 SASEGT. J gave up 9 bases and V 8 bases, and 7 bases lay outside the gene matches. The length of the CDR3 is 14 residues. The CDR3 bases are TGTGCCAGCTCCGGGACTAGCGGGATCAGTGAGCAGTTCTTC. This translates into CASSGTSGISEQFF.

This rearrangement joins TRBV7-9 to TRBJ2-5; TRBD2 agrees at 9 bases. The junction had 12 bases not matched to a gene; V was cut back by 2 bases and J by 5 bases. CDR1 and CDR2 (germline): SEHNR, FQNEAQ (reference sequence). The CDR3 runs 17 residues. CDR3 bases: TGTGCCAGCAGCTTATTGACCGCAGCGGGAGGCAAGGAGACCCAGTACTTC. Residues: CASSLLTAAGGKETQYF.

In its sample, this clonotype was seen many times. The chain couples TRBV12-3 or TRBV12-4 to TRBJ1-1, with D uncertain. The CDR3 length is 11 residues. V was pared by 7 bases and J by 5 bases, with 8 bases between. CDR3 DNA sequence: TGTGCCAGCACCCTCGTTACTGAAGCTTTCTTT. The encoded protein is CASTLVTEAFF.

Many counts were recorded for this clonotype. Germline is not matched at one junction end, which may reflect a read error. V gene TRBV27 combines with J gene TRBJ1-1; no firm D call. The germline V gene encodes CDR1 MNHEY and CDR2 SMNVEV (reference sequence). This CDR3 has 13 amino acids. The CDR3 is CASTLFTDTEAFF. Here the CDR3 DNA reads TGTGCCAGCACTTTATTTACGGACACTGAAGCTTTCTTT.

The CDR3 here is CASSSPQGPNSPLHF. In DNA form, the CDR3 reads TGTGCCAGCAGTTCCCCCCAGGGTCCGAATTCACCCCTCCACTTT. The V and J genes are TRBV12-3 or TRBV12-4 and TRBJ1-6; D possibly corresponds to TRBD1 (5 bases). The CDR3 has 15 amino acids. Between the trimmed V and J ends, which lost 4 bases and 7 bases, there was a span of 14 bases.

This clonotype was observed a few times. This rearrangement joins TRBV4-2 to TRBJ1-4; a weak D match, TRBD1 (6 bases). The CDR3 runs to 19 residues. V was clipped by 2 bases and J by 2 bases, with 21 bases between them. Germline CDR1 reads LGHNA; CDR2 reads YNFKEQ. CDR3 loop: CASSQPTGGSGGTNEKLFF. As DNA, the CDR3 is TGTGCCAGCAGCCAACCAACCGGGGGCTCTGGAGGCACTAATGAAAAACTGTTTTTT.

The V call is TRBV6-2 or TRBV6-3, the J call TRBJ2-7, with D perhaps TRBD1 (6 bases). Germline loops: CDR1 MNHEY, CDR2 SVGEGT. V lost 7 bases and J lost 0, with 10 bases in between. There are 13 residues in the CDR3. The CDR3 region is CASIRDNSYEQYF. CDR3 nucleotide sequence: TGTGCCAGCATCCGGGACAACTCCTACGAGCAGTACTTC.

This clonotype was counted between two and nine times. The V call is TRBV12-3 or TRBV12-4, the J call TRBJ1-6; TRBD1 matches 7 bases. CDR3 length: 11 amino acids. After removal of 6 bases from V and 13 bases from J, the junction contained 3 bases not matched to a gene. The CDR3 loop is CASSPGGPLHF. CDR3 bases: TGTGCCAGCAGCCCAGGGGGGCCCCTCCACTTT.

This clonotype appeared many times. This chain links TRBV5-1 with TRBJ1-4, with D tentatively TRBD1 (6 bases). V dropped 0 bases and J dropped 7 bases, with 10 bases sitting between them. The CDR3 loop spans 14 amino acids. CDR1 and CDR2 from the germline V gene are SGHRS and YFSETQ. Here the CDR3 reads CASSLGQEGEKLFF. CDR3 coding DNA: TGCGCCAGCAGCTTGGGACAGGAGGGTGAAAAACTGTTTTTT.

The chain joins TRBV20-1 to TRBJ2-7, with 13 bases aligning to TRBD2. The ends lost 5 bases at V and 7 bases at J; junction bases unmatched: 8. The CDR3 extends over 14 amino acids. Per germline, CDR1 DFQATT and CDR2 SNEGSKA (reference sequence). CDR3 DNA sequence: TGCAGTGCTCTCACCGGGACTAGCGGGGATGAGCAGTACTTC. It codes for CSALTGTSGDEQYF.

This clonotype was recorded many times. The CDR3: CSGLQQETQYF. In DNA form, the CDR3 reads TGCAGTGGACTACAACAAGAGACCCAGTACTTC. The chain couples TRBV20-1 to TRBJ2-5; a weak D match, TRBD2 (5 bases). CDR3 length: 11 amino acids. Trimming cost V 7 bases and J 2 bases, with 8 bases left between them. Per germline, CDR1 DFQATT and CDR2 SNEGSKA (reference sequence).

This clonotype was seen ten or more times. This chain joins TRBV5-1 and TRBJ1-3; 7 positions agree with TRBD1. Per the germline V gene, CDR1 is SGHRS and CDR2 is YFSETQ. Losses at the gene ends were 4 bases for V and 1 base for J; bases not matched to a gene: 8. This CDR3 is built from 16 residues. CDR3 amino acids: CASSPRQGGSGNTIYF. The CDR3 DNA follows: TGCGCCAGCAGCCCAAGACAGGGTGGGTCTGGAAACACCATATATTTT.

This clonotype was recorded at least ten times. CDR3 DNA: TGTGCCACCAGTGATATCGACAGGGAGTTAGGGGAGACCCAGTACTTC. Its translation: CATSDIDRELGETQYF. The J gene is TRBJ2-5, the V gene TRBV24-1; the match to TRBD1 covers 7 bases. V shed 3 bases, J shed 5 bases, and the junction held 11 bases outside the gene matches. The germline V gene has CDR1 KGHDR and CDR2 SFDVKD. The CDR3 contains 16 residues.

This clonotype was seen repeatedly, ten times or more. The gene calls are TRBV4-2 and TRBJ2-5, with D possibly matching TRBD2 (5 bases). The CDR3 has 13 amino acids. V was trimmed by 5 bases and J by 1 base, leaving 8 bases between them. Germline CDR1 LGHNA, CDR2 YNFKEQ. The CDR3 protein is CASSEGAQETQYF. CDR3 bases: TGTGCCAGCAGCGAGGGCGCCCAAGAGACCCAGTACTTC.

This clonotype turned up a few times. The chain couples TRBV15 to TRBJ1-1; D gene uncertain. The CDR3 runs to 14 residues. Trimming removed 2 bases from V and 1 base from J, with 8 bases in between. Germline CDR1 and CDR2: LNHNV and YYDKDF (reference sequence). The CDR3 DNA is TGTGCCACCAGCAGACTTTTAGAGAACACTGAAGCTTTCTTT. Translating it yields CATSRLLENTEAFF.

A few counts support this clonotype. The CDR3 DNA reads as TGTGCCAGCTCACCCGAGACTAGTCTTCAGTACTTC. It is translated as CASSPETSLQYF. The V gene is TRBV18, the J gene TRBJ2-4; a possible D gene is TRBD2 (6 bases). Trimming stripped 3 bases from V and 11 bases from J, with 11 bases between. Germline CDR1 KGHSH, CDR2 LQKENI. CDR3 length equals 12 residues.

The chain recombines TRBV10-3 with TRBJ2-7, with 10 bases matching TRBD2. This CDR3 is built from 14 residues. Germline CDR1 and CDR2: ENHRY and SYGVKD. V dropped 8 bases and J dropped 5; count of bases not matched to a gene: 9. CDR3 amino acids: CAISRDLAGDEQYV. CDR3 sequence (DNA): TGTGCCATCTCCCGGGACCTAGCGGGAGACGAGCAGTACGTC.

The table lists this clonotype with many counts. The rearrangement links TRBV11-2 to TRBJ2-7; D is tentatively TRBD1 or TRBD2 (5 bases each). Germline values: CDR1 SGHAT, CDR2 FQNNGV. V lost 5 bases to trimming and J lost 2 bases, with 25 bases between them. The CDR3 contains 18 residues. The CDR3 DNA reads as TGTGCCAGCAGCCCCCTAGGGACGATCTGGACACATCCCTACGAGCAGTACTTC. Its protein is CASSPLGTIWTHPYEQYF.